One and the same sample provided the 23 T cell receptor beta chains below, sequenced in a study of T cells after yellow fever vaccination. TCRdb recomputed calls from the 5' RACE reads with MiXCR, one row per CDR3 protein. The data hold 500,000 to 650,000 distinct CDR3 sequences, with 12% observed a single time. The sample consisted of PBMCs, taken on the day of the yellow fever booster vaccination. The source of these receptors is a man aged 25 to 40 who received the YFV17D yellow fever vaccine.

The chain has TRBV9 and TRBJ2-1; the match to TRBD2 covers 8 bases. V was clipped by 2 bases and J by 10 bases; unmatched bases: 11. This CDR3 is 15 amino acids long. The germline V gene has CDR1 SGDLS and CDR2 YYNGEE. The CDR3 loop reads CASSVLGGRTDEQFF. The CDR3, as DNA: TGTGCCAGCAGCGTCCTCGGCGGGAGGACGGACGAGCAGTTCTTC. The complete variable domain, with remaining parts taken from reference TRBV9 and TRBJ2-1, reads DSGVTQTPKHLITATGQRVTLRCSPRSGDLSVYWYQQSLDQGLQFLIQYYNGEERAKGNILERFSAQQFPDLHSELNLSSLELGDSALYFCASSVLGGRTDEQFFGPGTRLTVL.

This clonotype was recorded at least ten times. The chain couples TRBV5-1 to TRBJ2-5; D remains unclear. V dropped 2 bases and J dropped 2 bases, with 10 bases sitting between them. Germline V gene data show CDR1 as SGHRS and CDR2 as YFSETQ. This CDR3 region has 14 residues. CDR3 loop: CASSFQALQETQYF. For the CDR3, the DNA is TGCGCCAGCAGCTTCCAAGCCCTTCAAGAGACCCAGTACTTC.

The sample holds a few counts of this clonotype. The chain recombines TRBV9 with TRBJ1-5; D perhaps matches TRBD1 (5 bases). The length of the CDR3 is 14 residues. The germline V and J ends were trimmed by 4 bases and 4 bases, with 12 bases remaining between them. Germline CDR1 reads SGDLS; CDR2 reads YYNGEE. The CDR3 loop is CASSRDHSNQPQHF. CDR3 DNA: TGTGCCAGCAGCCGGGACCACTCAAATCAGCCCCAGCATTTT.

This clonotype occurred a few times. V gene TRBV18 combines with J gene TRBJ2-6, with D tentatively TRBD1 (6 bases). V dropped 2 bases and J dropped 0 bases, with 17 bases sitting between them. Germline CDR1 is KGHSH and CDR2 is LQKENI. The CDR3 runs 19 residues. The CDR3 DNA follows: TGTGCCAGCTCACCAGTACAGGGAAAAGGCAACTCTGGGGCCAACGTCCTGACTTTC. Its protein product is CASSPVQGKGNSGANVLTF.

J is TRBJ2-3 and V is TRBV4-3; TRBD2 matches 10 bases. This CDR3 is built from 20 residues. The germline V gene has CDR1 LGHNA and CDR2 YSLEER. Unmatched junction bases numbered 14, after V lost 0 bases and J lost 2 bases. CDR3 DNA sequence: TGCGCCAGCAGCCAAGATGAGGGGCTAGCGGGAGAGTCATTCACAGATACGCAGTATTTT. This sequence encodes CASSQDEGLAGESFTDTQYF.

This sequence joins TRBV30 and TRBJ2-2; tentative D call: TRBD2 (6 bases). There are 18 residues in the CDR3. Trimming removed 0 bases from V and 1 base from J, with 18 bases in between. Germline CDR1 GTSNPN, CDR2 SVGIG (reference sequence). CDR3 nucleotides: TGTGCCTGGAGTGTGCGGAGGGCCGGGACCGAGAACACCGGGGAGCTGTTTTTT. This sequence encodes CAWSVRRAGTENTGELFF. Combining the CDR3 with reference TRBV30 and TRBJ2-2 gives the whole variable domain SQTIHQWPATLVQPVGSPLSLECTVEGTSNPNLYWYRQAAGRGLQLLFYSVGIGQISSEVPQNLSASRPQDRQFILSSKKLLLSDSGFYLCAWSVRRAGTENTGELFFGEGSRLTVL.

The V call is TRBV29-1, the J call TRBJ2-3; TRBD1 matches 7 bases. Germline lookup yields CDR1 SQVTM and CDR2 ANQGSEA. This CDR3 comprises 16 residues. Trimming took 6 bases from V and 4 from J; bases not matched to a gene: 16. The CDR3 protein is CSVDRVSGLAPDTQYF. The CDR3 bases are TGCAGCGTCGACAGGGTCAGCGGTCTAGCTCCAGATACGCAGTATTTT.

This clonotype was detected only a few times. The chain employs TRBV20-1 and TRBJ2-7, with 7 nucleotides matching TRBD2. The V gene end was trimmed by 4 bases and the J gene end by 2 bases; junction bases not matched to a gene: 11. Germline values: CDR1 DFQATT, CDR2 SNEGSKA (reference sequence). This CDR3 contains 15 residues. Written as DNA, the CDR3 is TGCAGTGCTACGCCCGGGACTACCAGACCCTACGAGCAGTACTTC. This sequence encodes CSATPGTTRPYEQYF.

A few counts support this clonotype. The rearrangement uses TRBV20-1 and TRBJ2-1, with 7 bases lining up with TRBD2. With V trimmed by 3 bases and J by 4 bases, 12 bases remained unmatched. There are 16 residues in the CDR3. Germline V gene sequence: CDR1 DFQATT, CDR2 SNEGSKA (reference sequence). The CDR3 region is CSASPPGGRAYNEQFF. For the CDR3, the DNA is TGCAGTGCTAGTCCCCCGGGAGGTAGGGCTTACAATGAGCAGTTCTTC.

This clonotype was seen more than once but under ten times. This chain joins TRBV5-1 and TRBJ2-2; D gene unclear. The CDR3 is 13 amino acids. Per the germline V gene, CDR1 is SGHRS and CDR2 is YFSETQ. V shed 0 bases and J shed 7 bases, with 7 bases lying between them. CDR3 sequence reads: CASSLAHGGELFF. For the CDR3, the DNA is TGCGCCAGCAGCTTGGCCCACGGCGGGGAGCTGTTTTTT.

This clonotype was detected a few times. The chain is built from TRBV5-1 and TRBJ2-1; 9 bases map to TRBD1. In germline, CDR1 is SGHRS, CDR2 YFSETQ. CDR3 length: 15 residues. The V and J ends lost 4 bases and 5 bases, in that order; junction bases with no gene match: 7. CDR3 bases: TGCGCCAGCAGCGCCCGACAGGGGGGAAACAATGAGCAGTTCTTC. It yields the protein CASSARQGGNNEQFF.

The gene calls are TRBV6-5 and TRBJ2-6, with D tentatively TRBD1 or TRBD2 (5 bases each). The CDR3 totals 16 residues. V was pared by 4 bases and J by 2 bases, with 12 bases between. The germline gives CDR1 MNHEY, CDR2 SVGAGI. The CDR3 region is CASSWGRPAGANVLTF. Here the CDR3 DNA reads TGTGCCAGCAGTTGGGGACGGCCAGCTGGGGCCAACGTCCTGACTTTC.

This clonotype has only a few counts. The chain recombines TRBV9 with TRBJ2-1; 8 bases map to TRBD2. The V segment lost 4 bases and the J segment 7 bases; nucleotides outside the gene matches: 7. Germline lookup yields CDR1 SGDLS and CDR2 YYNGEE. The CDR3 sequence is 14 residues long. CDR3 coding DNA: TGTGCCAGCAGCCCCCCCGGGGGGGCGAATGAGCAGTTCTTC. Protein sequence: CASSPPGGANEQFF.

This clonotype was detected many times. The chain combines TRBV6-5 with TRBJ2-1, with no clear D. Germline CDR1 is MNHEY and CDR2 is SVGAGI. The CDR3 consists of 15 residues. The ends were cut back, 7 bases at V and 0 bases at J, with 13 bases in the middle. In DNA form, the CDR3 reads TGTGCCAGCACTTCCAACGTTCGCTCCTACAATGAGCAGTTCTTC. Translating it yields CASTSNVRSYNEQFF.

This clonotype was recorded a few times. This rearrangement joins TRBV11-2 to TRBJ1-1; 7 positions agree with TRBD1. From germline, CDR1 is SGHAT and CDR2 FQNNGV. Trimming at V came to 4 bases and at J to 0 bases, leaving 20 bases not matched to a gene. The CDR3 is 20 amino acids. The CDR3 is CASSSIHSTGPWDLNTEAFF. The CDR3 DNA reads as TGTGCCAGCAGCTCGATACACTCGACAGGGCCGTGGGACCTGAACACTGAAGCTTTCTTT.

Only a few counts were recorded for this clonotype. The chain couples TRBV15 to TRBJ2-3; D tentatively fits TRBD1 or TRBD2 (5 bases each). The CDR3 spans 14 residues. Trimming removed 3 bases at V and 0 bases at J, with 7 bases between. Germline values: CDR1 LNHNV, CDR2 YYDKDF (reference sequence). CDR3 coding DNA: TGTGCCACCAGCAGGAGGGGAAGCACAGATACGCAGTATTTT. Translation: CATSRRGSTDTQYF.

The V and J genes are TRBV5-6 and TRBJ2-2; 7 bases align to TRBD2. J lost 0 bases, V lost 5 bases, and 4 bases had no gene match. The CDR3 extends over 15 amino acids. Germline lookup yields CDR1 SGHDT and CDR2 YYEEEE. The CDR3 here is CASSSGLSNTGELFF. The CDR3 nucleotides are TGTGCCAGCAGTTCGGGACTATCGAACACCGGGGAGCTGTTTTTT.

V gene TRBV7-2 combines with J gene TRBJ2-3; perhaps TRBD1 as D (6 bases). The CDR3 extends over 16 amino acids. Germline V gene data show CDR1 as SGHTA and CDR2 as FQGNSA. V was clipped by 5 bases and J by 1 base, with 16 bases between them. The CDR3 loop is CASSLPDSDGTDTQYF. The CDR3 region has the DNA TGTGCCAGCAGCCTGCCGGACAGTGACGGCACAGATACGCAGTATTTT.

The chain has TRBV7-9 and TRBJ2-7, with 7 bases lining up with TRBD2. The CDR3 has 15 amino acids. The germline V gene has CDR1 SEHNR and CDR2 FQNEAQ (reference sequence). J gave up 2 bases and V 6 bases, and 10 bases lay outside the gene matches. CDR3 loop: CASSFRAGVAYEQYF. In DNA form, the CDR3 reads TGTGCCAGCAGTTTCCGCGCGGGGGTCGCCTACGAGCAGTACTTC.

This clonotype was found many times. V usage is TRBV7-2 and J usage is TRBJ2-7; the D gene could be TRBD1 or TRBD2 (5 bases each). Germline V gene lookup returns CDR1 SGHTA and CDR2 FQGNSA. The V end lost 5 bases, the J end lost 3 bases, and 14 bases lay between the germline ends. The CDR3 is made up of 14 amino acids. CDR3 amino acids: CASSRAPGLYEQYF. DNA for the CDR3: TGTGCCAGCAGCCGAGCACCGGGGCTCTACGAGCAGTACTTC.

This clonotype showed up just a few times. This chain connects TRBV10-3 to TRBJ2-5, with 9 bases fitting TRBD2. Unmatched junction bases numbered 9, after V lost 10 bases and J lost 3 bases. The CDR3 runs 14 residues. The V gene's germline CDR1 is ENHRY and CDR2 SYGVKD. DNA for the CDR3: TGTGCCACTAAGGGACTAGCTTCCAAAGAGACCCAGTACTTC. Translation gives CATKGLASKETQYF.

This clonotype was detected only a few times. Here the CDR3 reads CASSFGTGKANEQFF. The CDR3 nucleotides read TGCGCCAGCAGCTTCGGGACAGGGAAGGCGAATGAGCAGTTCTTC. The chain has TRBV5-1 and TRBJ2-1, with 9 bases lining up with TRBD1. Per germline, CDR1 SGHRS and CDR2 YFSETQ. This CDR3 has 15 residues. The V and J ends lost 2 bases and 7 bases, in that order; junction bases with no gene match: 7.

This clonotype occurred a few times. The chain couples TRBV6-2 or TRBV6-3 to TRBJ1-2, with no clear D. Germline V gives CDR1 MNHEY, CDR2 SVGEGT. The CDR3 has 12 residues. V lost 2 bases and J 6 bases, leaving 7 bases between the germline ends. CDR3 coding DNA: TGTGCCAGCAGTTACGACAAGAATGGCTACACCTTC. Its protein is CASSYDKNGYTF.